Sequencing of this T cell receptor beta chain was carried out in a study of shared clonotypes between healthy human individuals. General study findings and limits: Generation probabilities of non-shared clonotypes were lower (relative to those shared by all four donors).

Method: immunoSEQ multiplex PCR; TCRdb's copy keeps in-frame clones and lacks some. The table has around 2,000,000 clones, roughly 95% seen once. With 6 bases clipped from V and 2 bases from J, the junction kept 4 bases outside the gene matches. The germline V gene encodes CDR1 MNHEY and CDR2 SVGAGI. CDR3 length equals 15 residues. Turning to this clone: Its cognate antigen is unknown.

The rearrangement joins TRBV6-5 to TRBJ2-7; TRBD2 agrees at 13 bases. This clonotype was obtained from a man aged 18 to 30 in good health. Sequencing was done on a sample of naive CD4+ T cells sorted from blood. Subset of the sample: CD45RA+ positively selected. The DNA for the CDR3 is TGTGCCAGCAGACCCGGGACTAGCGGGACCTACGAGCAGTACTTC. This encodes CASRPGTSGTYEQYF.